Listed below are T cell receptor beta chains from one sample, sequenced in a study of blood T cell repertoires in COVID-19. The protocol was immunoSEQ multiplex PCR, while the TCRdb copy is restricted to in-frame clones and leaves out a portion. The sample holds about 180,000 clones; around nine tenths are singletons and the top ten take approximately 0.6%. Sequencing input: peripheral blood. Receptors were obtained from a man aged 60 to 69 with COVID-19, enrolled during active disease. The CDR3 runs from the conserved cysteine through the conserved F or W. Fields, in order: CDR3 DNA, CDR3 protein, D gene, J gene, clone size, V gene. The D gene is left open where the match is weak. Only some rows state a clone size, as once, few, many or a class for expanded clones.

TGTGCCAGCAGAGGGACAGACTTTGGCGAGCAGTACTTC	CASRGTDFGEQYF	TRBD1	TRBJ2-7	NA	TRBV7-9
TGTGCCAGCAGAGGGACAGGCCCCGGGGAGCTGTTTTTT	CASRGTGPGELFF	TRBD1	TRBJ2-2	NA	TRBV2
TGTGCCAGCAGCCCGGGACTAGCGGGAGTTACAGATACGCAGTATTTT	CASSPGLAGVTDTQYF	TRBD2	TRBJ2-3	NA	TRBV9
TGCGCCAGCAGCTTGAAGACAGGAGCCTACGAGCAGTACTTC	CASSLKTGAYEQYF	NA	TRBJ2-7	once	TRBV5-1
TGCGCCAGCAGCTCACCGGGACAGCAAGAGACCCAGTACTTC	CASSSPGQQETQYF	TRBD1	TRBJ2-5	once	TRBV5-1
TGTGCCACCAGCAGGGGACAGGCGGTAAATCAGCCCCAGCATTTT	CATSRGQAVNQPQHF	TRBD1	TRBJ1-5	NA	TRBV15
TGTGCCAGCAGTTCCACAGGGAAGAGGGAGCAGTTCTTC	CASSSTGKREQFF	NA	TRBJ2-1	NA	TRBV27
TGCGCCAGCAGCCAAGATAAGACAGGGGGCTCGGGAGATACGCAGTATTTT	CASSQDKTGGSGDTQYF	TRBD1	TRBJ2-3	NA	TRBV4-3
TGTGCCAGTAGTATCTCCGAGGGGGTAAATCAGCCCCAGCATTTT	CASSISEGVNQPQHF	NA	TRBJ1-5	NA	TRBV19
TGTGCCAGCAGCGTAGGAGTCCCTGGAAACACCATATATTTT	CASSVGVPGNTIYF	NA	TRBJ1-3	NA	TRBV9
TGTGCCAGCAGTGAATGGGCGAATCAAGAGACCCAGTACTTC	CASSEWANQETQYF	NA	TRBJ2-5	NA	TRBV2
TGTGCCAGCAGTACAGGGGGCTTCACTGAAGCTTTCTTT	CASSTGGFTEAFF	TRBD1	TRBJ1-1	NA	TRBV12-3/TRBV12-4
TGTGCCAGCAGCCTACAGGGGACTGTCTCTGGGGCCAACGTCCTGACTTTC	CASSLQGTVSGANVLTF	NA	TRBJ2-6	once	TRBV7-3
TGTGCCAGCTCACCAACGGGGGGGCTCTCCTACAATGAGCAGTTCTTC	CASSPTGGLSYNEQFF	TRBD2	TRBJ2-1	NA	TRBV18
TGTGCCAGCAGCGTAATGTCGAGCGGGGGGAGCACAGATACGCAGTATTTT	CASSVMSSGGSTDTQYF	TRBD2	TRBJ2-3	NA	TRBV9
TGTGCCAGCAGCCATCCCCGCGGACAGGGTCATCAGCCCCAGCATTTT	CASSHPRGQGHQPQHF	TRBD1	TRBJ1-5	NA	TRBV28
TGTGCCAGCAGCTCGATCCCGGGGGAAAAACTGTTTTTT	CASSSIPGEKLFF	NA	TRBJ1-4	NA	TRBV7-8